A selection of T cell receptor beta chains follows, all from one sample in a study of a mutant IDH1 vaccine in newly diagnosed glioma. Sequencing was performed with immunoSEQ multiplex PCR; in TCRdb, only in-frame clones are kept and a portion is missing. Altogether approximately 100,000 clones are present, just under 90% being singletons, with the ten largest covering approximately 0.8%. For these receptors, no antigen is known. The source material was PBMCs, sampled from a glioma patient whose treatment included an IDH1 peptide vaccine. Source of these receptors: a woman aged 50 to 60 with glioma. Each CDR3 is given with its conserved first and last residue. D genes are given only for firm matches. Clone size is given for some rows only: seen once, a few or many times, or a class if the clone is expanded.

d_call clone_size j_call v_call cdr3_aa cdr3_nt
TRBD1 NA TRBJ2-1 TRBV7-9 CASSPRTGRSPYNEQFF TGTGCCAGCAGCCCCCGGACAGGGCGGAGTCCCTACAATGAGCAGTTCTTC
NA NA TRBJ1-6 TRBV10-2 CASSESTGSSYNSPLHF TGCGCCAGCAGTGAGTCCACAGGCAGCTCCTATAATTCACCCCTCCACTTT
NA NA TRBJ1-1 TRBV5-1 CASSLQPPNTEAFF TGCGCCAGCAGCTTACAGCCCCCGAACACTGAAGCTTTCTTT
NA NA TRBJ2-3 TRBV5-8 CASSSGRGDTQYF TGTGCCAGCAGCTCCGGGCGAGGGGATACGCAGTATTTT
TRBD1 NA TRBJ1-5 TRBV10-2 CASTPGQVNQPQHF TGCGCCAGCACTCCGGGACAGGTCAATCAGCCCCAGCATTTT
NA NA TRBJ1-4 TRBV6-1 CASSAGTYEKLFF TGTGCCAGCAGTGCCGGGACCTATGAAAAACTGTTTTTT
NA NA TRBJ2-7 TRBV28 CASTGGGDPYEQYF TGTGCCAGCACCGGGGGTGGGGACCCCTACGAGCAGTACTTC
NA NA TRBJ1-1 TRBV28 CASSLGGSMNTEAFF TGTGCCAGCAGTTTGGGGGGGAGCATGAACACTGAAGCTTTCTTT
NA NA TRBJ1-2 TRBV4-1 CASSELWQATYGYTF TGCGCCAGCAGCGAATTGTGGCAGGCGACCTATGGCTACACCTTC
NA NA TRBJ2-5 TRBV4-1 CASSQEEGRETQYF TGCGCCAGCAGCCAAGAGGAGGGCAGGGAGACCCAGTACTTC
NA NA TRBJ1-1 TRBV5-6 CASSLGDTEAFF TGTGCCAGCAGCTTGGGGGACACTGAAGCTTTCTTT
NA NA TRBJ1-2 TRBV29-1 CSVETGGGYTF TGCAGCGTTGAGACGGGTGGTGGCTACACCTTC
NA NA TRBJ2-3 TRBV5-6 CASSLRRTDTQYF TGTGCCAGCAGCTTGAGACGAACAGATACGCAGTATTTT
NA NA TRBJ1-4 TRBV15 CATTGEGASYEKLFF TGTGCCACCACCGGCGAGGGAGCTTCTTATGAAAAACTGTTTTTT
NA NA TRBJ2-6 TRBV10-3 CAISESSSGANVLTF TGTGCCATCAGTGAGTCGAGCTCTGGGGCCAACGTCCTGACTTTC
NA NA TRBJ1-5 TRBV5-1 CASSLEPDDQPQHF TGCGCCAGCAGCTTGGAACCAGACGATCAGCCCCAGCATTTT
NA NA TRBJ1-2 TRBV5-6 CASSLIENGYGYTF TGTGCCAGCAGCTTGATAGAAAATGGGTATGGCTACACCTTC
NA once TRBJ2-7 TRBV30 CAWSVGLRYEQYF TGTGCCTGGAGTGTAGGGCTCCGCTACGAGCAGTACTTC
NA NA TRBJ2-3 TRBV10-2 CASSDTDTQYF TGCGCCAGCAGTGACACAGATACGCAGTATTTT
TRBD1 NA TRBJ1-4 TRBV18 CASSSGQGRNEKLFF TGTGCCAGCTCATCAGGACAGGGGCGTAATGAAAAACTGTTTTTT
NA NA TRBJ1-5 TRBV6-1 CASTRGRGVGQPQHF TGTGCCAGCACCCGAGGGAGAGGGGTCGGTCAGCCCCAGCATTTT
TRBD1 once TRBJ2-1 TRBV27 CASSPRTGAYNEQFF TGTGCCAGCAGTCCCCGGACAGGGGCCTACAATGAGCAGTTCTTC
NA NA TRBJ1-4 TRBV7-2 CASSQRQGRAQKLFF TGTGCCAGCAGCCAGCGTCAGGGCAGGGCCCAAAAACTGTTTTTT
NA once TRBJ1-1 TRBV7-3 CASSLRQSTEAFF TGTGCCAGCAGCTTAAGGCAGAGCACTGAAGCTTTCTTT
NA NA TRBJ2-1 TRBV5-4 CASSLLEGLGDEQFF TGTGCCAGCAGCTTGTTGGAGGGGTTAGGGGATGAGCAGTTCTTC
NA NA TRBJ1-6 TRBV2 CASSTRSSNSPLHF TGTGCCAGCAGCACCCGGTCGAGTAATTCACCCCTCCACTTT
TRBD1 NA TRBJ1-5 TRBV4-2 CASSRTGDKSGNQPQHF TGTGCCAGCAGCCGGACAGGGGATAAATCGGGCAATCAGCCCCAGCATTTT
NA NA TRBJ1-2 TRBV11-2 CASSFSPRDGYTF TGTGCCAGCAGCTTTTCCCCCCGGGATGGCTACACCTTC
NA NA TRBJ2-7 TRBV19 CASSIGTRKEQYF TGTGCCAGTAGTATCGGGACTCGAAAAGAGCAGTACTTC
TRBD2 NA TRBJ2-3 TRBV4-2 CASSQGLAEATDTQYF TGTGCCAGCAGCCAAGGACTAGCGGAGGCCACAGATACGCAGTATTTT
TRBD1 NA TRBJ2-7 TRBV25-1 CASSEWTGGYEQYF TGTGCCAGCAGTGAATGGACAGGGGGCTACGAGCAGTACTTC
TRBD1 NA TRBJ2-7 TRBV30 CAWEAGTAYEQYF TGTGCCTGGGAAGCCGGGACAGCATACGAGCAGTACTTC
TRBD1 NA TRBJ1-5 TRBV28 CASSFGQGNNQPQHF TGTGCCAGCAGCTTCGGACAGGGGAACAATCAGCCCCAGCATTTT
TRBD1 NA TRBJ1-4 TRBV6-1 CASNTRGFNEKLFF TGTGCCAGCAACACCAGGGGGTTTAATGAAAAACTGTTTTTT
NA few TRBJ1-1 TRBV9 CASSVGGRGTEAFF TGTGCCAGCAGCGTTGGGGGCAGGGGCACTGAAGCTTTCTTT
NA NA TRBJ1-1 TRBV6-1 CASSEEIRGLEAFF TGTGCCAGCAGTGAAGAGATCAGGGGACTTGAAGCTTTCTTT
TRBD1 few TRBJ1-1 TRBV9 CASSSHRGTNTEAFF TGTGCCAGCAGCTCTCACAGGGGGACGAACACTGAAGCTTTCTTT